The 3 T cell receptor beta chains below all came from one sample that was sequenced in a study of identical twins. From the 5' RACE reads, TCRdb called clonotypes with MiXCR, one entry per CDR3 protein. The sample yields some 500,000 distinct CDR3 sequences, 7.5% to 10% seen once. These data were also filed under a second study, of yellow fever vaccine responses in identical twins.

Sequencing was done on a sample of PBMCs. These receptors were collected from a woman aged 18-30 years in good health.

This chain links TRBV19 with TRBJ2-1; TRBD1 matches 7 bases. Germline values: CDR1 LNHDA, CDR2 SQIVND (reference sequence). The CDR3 extends over 18 amino acids. Trimming removed 1 base from V and 5 bases from J; junction bases left unmatched: 14. The CDR3 reads CASSIGPLTGTWDNEQFF. CDR3 DNA sequence: TGTGCCAGTAGTATAGGCCCCCTGACAGGGACGTGGGACAATGAGCAGTTCTTC.

V gene TRBV30 combines with J gene TRBJ2-7; 7 bases agree with TRBD1. This CDR3 is built from 13 residues. J gave up 4 bases and V 5 bases, and 8 bases lay outside the gene matches. The germline V gene has CDR1 GTSNPN and CDR2 SVGIG (reference sequence). CDR3: CAWRTGQTYEQYF. CDR3 nucleotide sequence: TGTGCCTGGCGGACGGGACAGACATACGAGCAGTACTTC.

A few counts support this clonotype. The rearrangement joins TRBV2 to TRBJ2-2; TRBD1 might be the D (6 bases). V shed 4 bases and J shed 6 bases, with 12 bases lying between them. The CDR3 contains 14 residues. Looked up from germline, CDR1 is SNHLY and CDR2 is FYNNEI. In DNA form, the CDR3 reads TGTGCCAGCAGTGTTAGCAGGGGCCCCGGGGAGCTGTTTTTT. Its protein product is CASSVSRGPGELFF.